The source of this T cell receptor (beta chain) is a study of blood T cell repertoires in COVID-19. The data were produced by immunoSEQ multiplex PCR, yet TCRdb's version contains in-frame clones alone and is incomplete. The table lists about 80,000 clones, roughly 78% of them singletons. CDR1 and CDR2 (germline): MNHEY, SMNVEV (reference sequence). The junction had 11 bases not matched to a gene; V was cut back by 3 bases and J by 0 bases. This CDR3 spans 18 amino acids. The J gene is TRBJ2-3, the V gene TRBV27; 8 nucleotides line up with TRBD2. This sequence was found in a man between 60 and 70 years old with COVID-19, enrolled during active disease. The sequenced material came from peripheral blood. As DNA, the CDR3 is TGTGCCAGCAGTTTGAAGCCAGCGGGGGCCCTTAGCACAGATACGCAGTATTTT. Protein sequence: CASSLKPAGALSTDTQYF.